Each of the 29 T cell receptor beta chains below was sequenced from the same sample in a study of HIV-infected patients and healthy controls. TCRdb processed the 5' RACE reads anew with MiXCR; each CDR3 protein has one entry. This table has 15,000 to 20,000 distinct CDR3 sequences, about 15% appearing once. The sequencing input was CD8+ T cells from blood. The receptors derive from a human donor in good health.

This clonotype occurred many times. The genes are TRBV29-1 and TRBJ2-7; 10 bases agree with TRBD1. Germline values: CDR1 SQVTM, CDR2 ANQGSEA. The ends lost 0 bases at V and 4 bases at J; junction bases unmatched: 6. The CDR3 is 15 amino acids. In DNA form, the CDR3 reads TGCAGCGTTGAAGAAAACCGGGACAGGGGTTACGAGCAGTACTTC. It is translated as CSVEENRDRGYEQYF.

This clonotype was seen a handful of times. The rearrangement uses TRBV3-1 and TRBJ2-5, with D perhaps matching TRBD2 (5 bases). CDR3 size: 20 residues. V lost 4 bases to trimming and J lost 1 base, with 28 bases between them. Germline assignment: CDR1 LGHDT and CDR2 YNNKEL (reference sequence). This CDR3 reads CASSRRMGLGRGPGQETQYF. CDR3 sequence (DNA): TGTGCCAGCAGCCGAAGAATGGGTCTGGGGAGAGGTCCTGGCCAAGAGACCCAGTACTTC.

The table lists this clonotype with many counts. The rearrangement links TRBV27 to TRBJ2-7; 12 bases agree with TRBD2. Germline V gene lookup returns CDR1 MNHEY and CDR2 SMNVEV (reference sequence). CDR3 length: 15 residues. J lost 7 bases, V lost 8 bases, and 12 bases had no gene match. The CDR3 reads CASGALAGGPREQYF. The CDR3, as DNA: TGTGCCAGCGGAGCCCTAGCGGGAGGGCCGAGGGAGCAGTACTTC.

This clonotype was found many times. J is TRBJ2-5 and V is TRBV6-6; maybe TRBD2 (5 bases). V was clipped by 5 bases and J by 4 bases, with 20 bases between them. The CDR3 length is 16 residues. Germline CDR1 is MNHNY and CDR2 is SVGAGI (reference sequence). In nucleotides, the CDR3 is TGTGCCAGCAGTGGAGGCGTGTCGGACTCGAGAGAGACCCAGTACTTC. Translating gives CASSGGVSDSRETQYF.

This clonotype has ten or more counts. The chain recombines TRBV3-1 with TRBJ2-7, with D hard to call. The germline V gene has CDR1 LGHDT and CDR2 YNNKEL (reference sequence). The germline V and J ends were trimmed by 2 bases and 3 bases, with 5 bases remaining between them. This CDR3 contains 12 residues. CDR3 sequence: CASSQLIYEQYF. CDR3 in DNA: TGTGCCAGCAGCCAACTGATCTACGAGCAGTACTTC.

This clonotype was detected many times. The V call is TRBV7-6, the J call TRBJ2-1; TRBD2 is a possible D gene (5 bases). The V end was cut by 4 bases, the J end by 5 bases, with 12 bases between. The CDR3 runs to 14 residues. Per germline, CDR1 SGHVS and CDR2 FNYEAQ. The CDR3 is CASSSLWTDNEQFF. CDR3 DNA sequence: TGTGCCAGCAGCTCCCTTTGGACTGACAATGAGCAGTTCTTC.

At least ten counts were recorded for this clonotype. The V gene is TRBV28, the J gene TRBJ2-7, with 7 bases matching TRBD1. The CDR3 sequence is 13 residues long. Germline assignment: CDR1 MDHEN and CDR2 SYDVKM. V dropped 4 bases and J dropped 2; count of bases not matched to a gene: 2. This chain's CDR3 is CASSWDRTYEQYF. CDR3 nucleotides: TGTGCCAGCAGTTGGGACAGAACCTACGAGCAGTACTTC.

The V gene is TRBV20-1, the J gene TRBJ1-1; D unclear. With 6 bases removed from V and 7 bases from J, the gap between germline ends came to 21 bases. Germline values: CDR1 DFQATT, CDR2 SNEGSKA (reference sequence). This CDR3 has 14 residues. The CDR3 sequence is CSASTSWEVGEAFF. CDR3 coding DNA: TGCAGTGCGTCTACCTCTTGGGAGGTGGGTGAAGCTTTCTTT.

The chain combines TRBV4-2 with TRBJ2-7; 7 nucleotides match TRBD2. V lost 1 base to trimming and J lost 7 bases; unmatched junction nucleotides: 13. Germline V gene lookup returns CDR1 LGHNA and CDR2 YNFKEQ. The CDR3 contains 16 residues. CDR3 loop: CASSQVSGASGEEQYF. CDR3 DNA sequence: TGTGCCAGCAGCCAAGTGTCTGGAGCGAGCGGGGAGGAGCAGTACTTC.

This clonotype has just a few counts. The chain links TRBV7-6 to TRBJ2-1; TRBD2 matches 7 bases. CDR1 and CDR2 (germline): SGHVS, FNYEAQ. The V and J ends lost 0 bases and 1 base, in that order; junction bases with no gene match: 3. The CDR3 length is 16 residues. This CDR3 reads CASSLAGGPSYNEQFF. In DNA form, the CDR3 reads TGTGCCAGCAGCTTAGCGGGAGGGCCGTCCTACAATGAGCAGTTCTTC.

This clonotype was seen many times. V is TRBV12-5 and J is TRBJ2-3; D may be TRBD1 (5 bases). Looked up from germline, CDR1 is LGHNT and CDR2 is FRNRAP. The ends were cut back, 5 bases at V and 6 bases at J, with 21 bases in the middle. The CDR3 loop spans 16 amino acids. The CDR3 region is CASGDDNRQGLDTQYF. The CDR3 DNA sequence: TGTGCTAGTGGTGACGATAATCGTCAGGGTCTTGATACGCAGTATTTT.

The J gene is TRBJ1-5, the V gene TRBV4-3; 8 bases fit TRBD1. The CDR3 totals 16 residues. V gave up 0 bases and J gave up 5 bases; unmatched junction bases: 6. The V gene's germline CDR1 is LGHNA and CDR2 YSLEER. In DNA form, the CDR3 reads TGCGCCAGCAGCCAAGATTACAGGGGGTTTTATCAGCCCCAGCATTTT. Encoded protein: CASSQDYRGFYQPQHF.

This clonotype occurred a few times. V is TRBV19 and J is TRBJ2-7; D not certain. Trimming cost V 5 bases and J 2 bases, with 19 bases left between them. CDR3 length: 16 residues. Germline V CDR1 and CDR2: LNHDA, SQIVND (reference sequence). CDR3 sequence reads: CASSPIFEVPTYEQYF. The DNA for the CDR3 is TGTGCCAGTAGTCCGATCTTCGAGGTGCCCACCTACGAGCAGTACTTC.

This clonotype was counted only a few times. DNA for the CDR3: TGTGCCAGCAGCCCCCTCGGGGGTAATGAAAAACTGTTTTTT. Translating gives CASSPLGGNEKLFF. The chain employs TRBV7-9 and TRBJ1-4; weak D call: TRBD1 (5 bases). V dropped 5 bases and J dropped 4 bases, with 11 bases sitting between them. The CDR3 contains 14 residues. Per germline, CDR1 SEHNR and CDR2 FQNEAQ (reference sequence).

There are a few counts of this clonotype. The chain recombines TRBV3-1 with TRBJ2-1; D gene uncertain. From germline, CDR1 is LGHDT and CDR2 YNNKEL (reference sequence). V lost 3 bases to trimming and J lost 5 bases, with 17 bases between them. CDR3 size: 16 residues. The CDR3 nucleotides read TGTGCCAGCAGCCACTATATAGCCGAAGGGAACAATGAGCAGTTCTTC. Translation gives CASSHYIAEGNNEQFF.

This clonotype was observed many times. The chain has TRBV20-1 and TRBJ1-5, with 8 bases that match TRBD1. The V segment lost 1 base and the J segment 6 bases; nucleotides outside the gene matches: 8. The CDR3 contains 15 residues. Germline CDR1 DFQATT, CDR2 SNEGSKA (reference sequence). The CDR3 protein is CSARGTGREGQPQHF. CDR3 bases: TGCAGTGCTAGAGGGACAGGGCGGGAGGGTCAGCCCCAGCATTTT.

This clonotype was counted many times. The V call is TRBV28, the J call TRBJ2-3, with D perhaps TRBD1 (5 bases). This CDR3 comprises 13 residues. The ends were cut back, 8 bases at V and 2 bases at J, with 11 bases in the middle. Germline V CDR1 and CDR2: MDHEN, SYDVKM. The CDR3 DNA reads as TGTGCCAGCGGGGCCAGGAACACAGATACGCAGTATTTT. Its translation: CASGARNTDTQYF.

With respect to this clonotype: A read error may be the cause here, since a much bigger clone is one base away. The V call is TRBV20-1, the J call TRBJ1-1; no clear D gene. The ends were cut back, 5 bases at V and 0 bases at J, with 13 bases in the middle. The CDR3 spans 14 residues. CDR1 and CDR2 from the germline V gene are DFQATT and SNEGSKA (reference sequence). This chain's CDR3 is CSAGVPFLNTEAFF. Here the CDR3 DNA reads TGCAGTGCTGGAGTGCCGTTCCTGAACACTGAAGCTTTCTTT.

The gene calls are TRBV7-8 and TRBJ2-6; a weak D match, TRBD2 (5 bases). The CDR3 contains 14 residues. CDR1 and CDR2 from the germline V gene are SGHVS and FQNEAQ. Trimming removed 10 bases from V and 2 bases from J, with 12 bases in between. CDR3: CATPGGAGANVLTF. CDR3 coding DNA: TGTGCCACCCCCGGAGGAGCTGGGGCCAACGTCCTGACTTTC.

For this clonotype: At one of its ends the junction is not consistent with the germline gene, which may arise from a read error. This sequence joins TRBV4-3 and TRBJ2-2; D is perhaps TRBD2 (6 bases). Germline lookup yields CDR1 LGHNA and CDR2 YSLEER. The CDR3 totals 15 residues. The CDR3 reads CASSQNADAGGELVF. The CDR3 nucleotides are TGCGCCAGCAGCCAGAATGCTGACGCAGGCGGGGAGCTGGTTTTT.

This clonotype occurred a few times. The rearrangement uses TRBV11-1 and TRBJ2-1; 10 nucleotides match TRBD1. Losses at the gene ends were 5 bases for V and 8 bases for J; bases not matched to a gene: 9. The CDR3 covers 15 residues. CDR1 and CDR2 (germline): SGHAT, FQDESV (reference sequence). This CDR3 is CASSLLDRGDDEQFF. For the CDR3, the DNA is TGTGCCAGCAGCCTCTTGGACAGGGGGGATGATGAGCAGTTCTTC. Full variable domain (rest looked up from reference TRBV11-1 and TRBJ2-1): EAEVAQSPRYKITEKSQAVAFWCDPISGHATLYWYRQILGQGPELLVQFQDESVVDDSQLPKDRFSAERLKGVDSTLKIQPAELGDSAMYLCASSLLDRGDDEQFFGPGTRLTVL.

This clonotype was observed a single time. The chain joins TRBV12-3 or TRBV12-4 to TRBJ2-1; 13 bases are shared with TRBD2. Germline trimming cut 2 bases from V and 5 bases from J; bases unmatched to any gene: 6. This CDR3 comprises 17 residues. The CDR3 spells CASSLRHGTSGDNEQFF. The CDR3, as DNA: TGTGCCAGCAGTTTAAGACATGGGACTAGCGGGGACAATGAGCAGTTCTTC.

This clonotype was found many times. The rearrangement joins TRBV7-9 to TRBJ2-1; unclear D gene. There are 13 residues in the CDR3. Trimming cost V 3 bases and J 2 bases, with 5 bases left between them. Germline V gene lookup returns CDR1 SEHNR and CDR2 FQNEAQ (reference sequence). The CDR3, as DNA: TGTGCCAGCAGCTTCGAAGCCTACAATGAGCAGTTCTTC. Translation gives CASSFEAYNEQFF.

This clonotype was recorded at least ten times. This chain joins TRBV18 and TRBJ2-7, with no clear D. Trimming stripped 3 bases from V and 0 bases from J, with 6 bases between. The V gene's germline CDR1 is KGHSH and CDR2 LQKENI. CDR3 length equals 13 residues. As DNA, the CDR3 is TGTGCCAGCTCACCCCCCGTCTCCTACGAGCAGTACTTC. Amino acid sequence: CASSPPVSYEQYF.

The sample holds many counts of this clonotype. This rearrangement joins TRBV7-8 to TRBJ1-5; a weak D match, TRBD1 (5 bases). The CDR3 length is 18 residues. Germline V CDR1 and CDR2: SGHVS, FQNEAQ. With 3 bases removed from V and 1 base from J, the gap between germline ends came to 19 bases. The CDR3 DNA reads TGTGCCAGCAGCTTTTCTAGGGCGGGGGAGGAAAGCAATCAGCCCCAGCATTTT. Its translation is CASSFSRAGEESNQPQHF.

This clonotype was detected only a few times. The genes are TRBV29-1 and TRBJ2-1; TRBD2 is a possible D gene (6 bases). Deletions cut 5 bases from V and 4 bases from J, with 12 bases between. Germline V lookup: CDR1 SQVTM, CDR2 ANQGSEA. The CDR3 spans 13 residues. The CDR3 here is CSVQAGDYNEQFF. The CDR3 coding sequence is TGCAGCGTTCAAGCGGGTGATTACAATGAGCAGTTCTTC.

This clonotype was picked up many times. The chain links TRBV7-2 to TRBJ1-2; 11 bases fit TRBD1. Trimming took 5 bases from V and 5 from J; bases not matched to a gene: 19. Per the germline V gene, CDR1 is SGHTA and CDR2 is FQGNSA. CDR3 length: 19 residues. In DNA form, the CDR3 reads TGTGCCAGCAGCCCCTATATCAGGACAGGGGGCGCATACGAATATGGCTACACCTTC. Translating gives CASSPYIRTGGAYEYGYTF.

The chain joins TRBV24-1 to TRBJ2-2, with D possibly being TRBD1 (6 bases). This CDR3 contains 15 residues. Germline lookup yields CDR1 KGHDR and CDR2 SFDVKD. V shed 9 bases and J shed 7 bases, with 20 bases lying between them. This CDR3 reads CATALVRGKIGELFF. CDR3 in DNA: TGTGCCACCGCCTTGGTTAGGGGGAAGATCGGGGAGCTGTTTTTT.

This clonotype was observed many times. The chain joins TRBV15 to TRBJ2-2, with D unresolved. Germline assignment: CDR1 LNHNV and CDR2 YYDKDF (reference sequence). The CDR3 consists of 15 residues. The V end lost 8 bases, the J end lost 5 bases, and 18 bases lay between the germline ends. The CDR3 is CATSLRNPITGELFF. The CDR3 DNA reads as TGTGCCACCTCCCTCCGTAACCCGATTACCGGGGAGCTGTTTTTT. The complete variable domain, with remaining parts taken from reference TRBV15 and TRBJ2-2, reads DAMVIQNPRYQVTQFGKPVTLSCSQTLNHNVMYWYQQKSSQAPKLLFHYYDKDFNNEADTPDNFQSRRPNTSFCFLDIRSPGLGDTAMYLCATSLRNPITGELFFGEGSRLTVL.